These 2 T cell receptor beta chains share one sample of origin, sequenced in a study of OX40 agonist ivuxolimab in advanced cancers. The protocol was immunoSEQ multiplex PCR, while the TCRdb copy is restricted to in-frame clones and leaves out a portion. This table holds roughly 67,000 clones, around nine tenths found once. Sample: CD4+ or CD8+ T cells sorted from blood, taken in a trial of the OX40 agonist ivuxolimab. These receptors came from an adult with an advanced solid tumor such as melanoma, head and neck, liver or kidney cancer.

This clone was seen once. The chain is built from TRBV7-3 and TRBJ1-5, with unresolved D. This CDR3 comprises 16 residues. The V and J ends lost 5 bases and 0 bases respectively, with 14 bases between them. Per the germline V gene, CDR1 is SGHTA and CDR2 is FQGTGA. The CDR3 sequence: CASSPGPGFSNQPQHF. CDR3 nucleotides: TGTGCCAGCAGCCCCGGACCTGGGTTTAGCAATCAGCCCCAGCATTTT.

The V gene is TRBV9, the J gene TRBJ2-1, with 12 bases lining up with TRBD2. This CDR3 spans 16 amino acids. The germline gives CDR1 SGDLS, CDR2 YYNGEE. The V gene end was trimmed by 3 bases and the J gene end by 15 bases; junction bases not matched to a gene: 16. The CDR3 DNA reads TGTGCCAGCAGCGCCTCCCTGAGAAGACTAGCGGGAGACACGTTCTTC. Translation: CASSASLRRLAGDTFF. Combining the CDR3 with reference TRBV9 and TRBJ2-1 gives the whole variable domain DSGVTQTPKHLITATGQRVTLRCSPRSGDLSVYWYQQSLDQGLQFLIQYYNGEERAKGNILERFSAQQFPDLHSELNLSSLELGDSALYFCASSASLRRLAGDTFFGPGTRLTVL.